The table lists the clone carrying this TCR beta chain with many counts. This sample was taken from a study of T cells after yellow fever vaccination. TCRdb recomputed calls from the 5' RACE reads with MiXCR, one row per CDR3 protein. The top ten hold about 20% of the sample, which has 200,000 to 300,000 distinct CDR3 sequences, around 3.5% seen once. Sequenced material: PBMCs, taken 15 days after the yellow fever booster vaccination. The sequence was collected from a man between 18 and 35 years old who received the YFV17D yellow fever vaccine.

The CDR3 DNA reads TGTGCCAGCAGTGAAGCGCTGGGGAGGACTTTTGGCGGTCAGCCCCAGCATTTT. Translated, it gives CASSEALGRTFGGQPQHF. The chain joins TRBV6-1 to TRBJ1-5; D is undetermined. V shed 0 bases and J shed 6 bases, with 21 bases lying between them. The CDR3 runs 18 residues. Germline-derived CDR1 and CDR2 are MNHNS and SASEGT.